This record concerns one T cell receptor beta chain sequence. The source of the sample is a study of blood T cell repertoires in COVID-19. On the study more broadly: The samples span acute and convalescent COVID-19 from the United States, Italy and Spain. Nucleic acid was either cDNA or gDNA, and it came from T cells, B-cell-depleted T cells, or PBMCs.

Original processing notes: By means of reference gene primer amplification, nucleated cell counts were estimated. TCRdb keeps only in-frame clones here, not all; method: immunoSEQ multiplex PCR. D and trimming come from the DNA, and the V and J calls and clone size come from that table. Of 210,000 or so clones in the sample, about 90% were seen once. Sample: peripheral blood. This receptor was taken from a man aged 35 to 55 with active or convalescent COVID-19.

The CDR3 protein is CALRTGGPFNYGYTF. DNA of the CDR3: TGTGCCCTCCGGACAGGGGGCCCCTTCAACTATGGCTACACCTTC. V gene TRBV27 combines with J gene TRBJ1-2; 11 nucleotides agree with TRBD1. Germline CDR1 is MNHEY and CDR2 is SMNVEV (reference sequence). This CDR3 region has 15 residues. J lost 2 bases, V lost 11 bases, and 10 bases had no gene match.